This TCR beta chain is drawn from a study of T-cell reconstitution after alpha-beta-depleted transplantation in children. CDR3 length: 12 residues. J gave up 8 bases and V 5 bases, and 3 bases lay outside the gene matches. In germline, CDR1 is LGHNA, CDR2 YSLEER. Unique molecular identifiers were used in preparing the TCRbeta library. Using its own MiXCR run on the PCR reads, TCRdb lists one record per CDR3 protein. The sample has hundreds of thousands of distinct CDR3 sequences, around a third seen once. This clonotype has only a few counts. The sequencing here drew on PBMCs from the stem cell graft donor, taken from the stem cell graft. This sequence originates from a human donor who donated a stem cell graft to a child with aplastic anemia. The chain uses TRBV4-3 and TRBJ2-3; 8 bases are a match to TRBD2. CDR3 in DNA: TGCGCCAGCAGCTATGCGGGGGGTACGCAGTATTTT. This sequence encodes CASSYAGGTQYF.